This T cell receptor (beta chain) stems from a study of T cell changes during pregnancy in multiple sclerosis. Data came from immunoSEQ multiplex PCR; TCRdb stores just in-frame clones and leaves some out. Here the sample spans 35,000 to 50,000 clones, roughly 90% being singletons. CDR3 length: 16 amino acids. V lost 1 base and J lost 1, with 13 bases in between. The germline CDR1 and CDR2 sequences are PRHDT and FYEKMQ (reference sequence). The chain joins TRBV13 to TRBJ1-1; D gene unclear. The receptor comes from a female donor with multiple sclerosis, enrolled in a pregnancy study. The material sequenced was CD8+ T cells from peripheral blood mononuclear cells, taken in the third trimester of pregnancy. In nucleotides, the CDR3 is TGTGCCAGCAGCTTAGTTCCCCGAGCGGCGAACACTGAAGCTTTCTTT. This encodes CASSLVPRAANTEAFF.